The next 28 T cell receptor beta chains were all read from a single sample in a study of cytomegalovirus exposure and HLA in healthy donors. Primers: 60 Vbeta forward and 13 Jbeta reverse. TCRdb keeps only in-frame clones here, not all; method: immunoSEQ multiplex PCR. The sample shows around 180,000 clones, approximately 84% of them seen only once. Sequenced input: PBMCs. These receptor sequences come from a man in his late teens or twenties in good health and CMV-seronegative.

The chain combines TRBV9 with TRBJ2-1; 11 nucleotides agree with TRBD2. CDR1 and CDR2 from the germline V gene are SGDLS and YYNGEE. The CDR3 sequence is 16 residues long. V lost 3 bases to trimming and J lost 12 bases; unmatched junction nucleotides: 14. CDR3 DNA sequence: TGTGCCAGCAGCGCGACCCCTAGCGGGGGGCTTAGCGGGCAGTTCTTC. Translation gives CASSATPSGGLSGQFF.

Concerning this clone itself: This CDR3 is also generated by other DNA sequences in the sample. This chain links TRBV27 with TRBJ1-3, with a tentative D call TRBD1 (5 bases). This CDR3 contains 15 residues. Germline CDR1 MNHEY, CDR2 SMNVEV (reference sequence). V was shortened by 3 bases and J by 0 bases, with 9 bases between the two germline ends. CDR3 coding DNA: TGTGCCAGCAGTTTCTCAGGGAACTCTGGAAACACCATATATTTT. Its protein product is CASSFSGNSGNTIYF.

In this sample, this clone turned up once. The chain uses TRBV7-2 and TRBJ2-2; tentative D call: TRBD1 (6 bases). Germline lookup yields CDR1 SGHTA and CDR2 FQGNSA. This CDR3 has 14 amino acids. V lost 6 bases and J lost 8, with 16 bases in between. CDR3 in amino acids: CASRHPGVGGELFF. DNA of the CDR3: TGTGCCAGCAGGCATCCAGGGGTAGGGGGGGAGCTGTTTTTT.

This clone has a handful of counts. J is TRBJ2-1 and V is TRBV14; 7 bases fit TRBD2. Germline CDR1 reads SGHDN; CDR2 reads FVKESK. This CDR3 is 15 amino acids long. V dropped 4 bases and J dropped 8; count of bases not matched to a gene: 11. CDR3 region: CASSPLGEGRHEQFF. The CDR3 DNA sequence: TGTGCCAGCAGCCCCCTCGGGGAGGGTAGGCATGAGCAGTTCTTC.

V usage is TRBV5-1 and J usage is TRBJ2-1, with D possibly being TRBD1 (5 bases). Germline V CDR1 and CDR2: SGHRS, YFSETQ. Trimming shortened V by 4 bases and J by 7 bases, and 18 bases separated the two germline ends. This CDR3 comprises 15 residues. The CDR3 protein is CASSIQGTLQNEQFF. CDR3 bases: TGCGCCAGCAGCATTCAGGGAACACTACAGAATGAGCAGTTCTTC.

This clone has just one count. The V call is TRBV7-6, the J call TRBJ2-7; 9 bases agree with TRBD2. This CDR3 region has 18 residues. The V gene's germline CDR1 is SGHVS and CDR2 FNYEAQ. Unmatched junction bases numbered 12, after V lost 1 base and J lost 2 bases. CDR3 coding DNA: TGTGCCAGCAGCTTAGGCGCCAGCGGGAGGTTCCAACCCTACGAGCAGTACTTC. This gives the protein CASSLGASGRFQPYEQYF.

The chain couples TRBV9 to TRBJ1-5; maybe TRBD1 (6 bases). CDR1 and CDR2 from the germline V gene are SGDLS and YYNGEE. This CDR3 spans 15 amino acids. Between the trimmed V and J ends, which lost 3 bases and 7 bases, there was a span of 17 bases. The chain's CDR3 is CASSEGGGAGQPQHF. In nucleotides, the CDR3 is TGTGCCAGCAGCGAGGGGGGAGGGGCGGGCCAGCCCCAGCATTTT.

The V gene is TRBV5-1, the J gene TRBJ2-1; the D is unclear. In germline, CDR1 is SGHRS, CDR2 YFSETQ. The V end was cut by 0 bases, the J end by 0 bases, with 10 bases between. The CDR3 contains 16 residues. CDR3 protein: CASSLVAASSYNEQFF. CDR3 in DNA: TGCGCCAGCAGCTTGGTAGCAGCGAGCTCCTACAATGAGCAGTTCTTC.

J is TRBJ2-7 and V is TRBV19; maybe TRBD2 (5 bases). The CDR3 contains 12 residues. Germline CDR1 LNHDA, CDR2 SQIVND (reference sequence). With 5 bases removed from V and 4 bases from J, the gap between germline ends came to 9 bases. The CDR3 DNA reads as TGTGCCAGTAGTGAGGGTCCTTACGAGCAGTACTTC. Translating it yields CASSEGPYEQYF.

On this clone itself: Germline and junction disagree at one end, which may indicate a read error. The chain's CDR3 is CSAEGGRGLGGYTF. The CDR3 DNA reads TGCAGCGCTGAAGGAGGCAGGGGGTTGGGCGGCTACACCTTC. This chain uses TRBV29-1 with TRBJ1-2; the match to TRBD1 covers 7 bases. The CDR3 loop spans 14 amino acids. Germline CDR1 reads SQVTM; CDR2 reads ANQGSEA. Full variable domain (remainder filled in from reference TRBV29-1 and TRBJ1-2): SAVISQKPSRDICQRGTSLTIQCQVDSQVTMMFWYRQQPGQSLTLIATANQGSEATYESGFVIDKFPISRPNLTFSTLTVSNMSPEDSSIYLCSAEGGRGLGGYTFGSGTRLTVV.

This clone was found a few times. The DNA for the CDR3 is TGTGCCAGCAGTAAGCTTGACAGGGACCGTGAAAAACTGTTTTTT. This codes for CASSKLDRDREKLFF. This chain joins TRBV6-1 and TRBJ1-4; 7 bases line up with TRBD1. Germline trimming cut 5 bases from V and 7 bases from J; bases unmatched to any gene: 10. This CDR3 has 15 amino acids. Germline assignment: CDR1 MNHNS and CDR2 SASEGT.

The chain is built from TRBV19 and TRBJ1-4; D is unclear. The length of the CDR3 is 14 residues. Per the germline V gene, CDR1 is LNHDA and CDR2 is SQIVND (reference sequence). Trimming left V 9 bases short and J 4 bases short, with 15 bases between. The CDR3 DNA reads as TGTGCCAGCTCTGAGTTCGCCTTTAATGAAAAACTGTTTTTT. This sequence encodes CASSEFAFNEKLFF.

The rearrangement joins TRBV5-1 to TRBJ2-7; TRBD2 is a possible D gene (5 bases). The V and J ends lost 7 bases and 1 base respectively, with 15 bases between them. The CDR3 sequence is 14 residues long. Germline CDR1 and CDR2: SGHRS and YFSETQ. This CDR3 is CASSIRGLSYEQYF. DNA of the CDR3: TGCGCCAGCTCGATCCGAGGACTTTCCTACGAGCAGTACTTC.

This chain connects TRBV27 to TRBJ1-2, with TRBD1 identical over 9 bases. Germline CDR1 is MNHEY and CDR2 is SMNVEV (reference sequence). The length of the CDR3 is 15 residues. V shed 3 bases, J shed 5 bases, and the junction held 7 bases outside the gene matches. The CDR3 nucleotides are TGTGCCAGCAGTTTCCGGACAGGGGATCTTTATGGCTACACCTTC. Encoded protein: CASSFRTGDLYGYTF.

The chain uses TRBV7-2 and TRBJ1-4, with a tentative D call TRBD1 (5 bases). Germline CDR1 SGHTA, CDR2 FQGNSA. This CDR3 has 15 residues. The V end was cut by 5 bases, the J end by 8 bases, with 18 bases between. The chain's CDR3 is CASSASGAAQEKLFF. CDR3 coding DNA: TGTGCCAGCAGCGCTAGCGGGGCGGCACAGGAAAAACTGTTTTTT.

This clone has only one observation. The chain recombines TRBV15 with TRBJ2-3; TRBD1 agrees at 7 bases. The CDR3 covers 16 residues. Trimming removed 3 bases from V and 3 bases from J; junction bases left unmatched: 9. Germline V lookup: CDR1 LNHNV, CDR2 YYDKDF (reference sequence). The CDR3 loop is CATSSGLTGLTDTQYF. The CDR3 nucleotides are TGTGCCACCAGCAGCGGGTTGACAGGGTTAACAGATACGCAGTATTTT.

This clone was counted a single time. V gene TRBV5-1 combines with J gene TRBJ2-5; TRBD1 matches 8 bases. The CDR3 is made up of 14 amino acids. CDR1 and CDR2 (germline): SGHRS, YFSETQ. The V gene end was trimmed by 1 base and the J gene end by 5 bases; junction bases not matched to a gene: 4. The CDR3 nucleotides are TGCGCCAGCAGCTTGAAGGGACAGGTCGAGACCCAGTACTTC. Its translation is CASSLKGQVETQYF.

The V and J genes are TRBV9 and TRBJ1-2; D is uncertain. Trimming removed 8 bases from V and 6 bases from J, with 14 bases in between. The CDR3 is 12 amino acids. From germline, CDR1 is SGDLS and CDR2 YYNGEE. The CDR3, as DNA: TGTGCCAGTAACGGAGGGAGGGATGGCTACACCTTC. This codes for CASNGGRDGYTF.

V usage is TRBV7-2 and J usage is TRBJ2-5; 11 nucleotides align to TRBD2. CDR3 size: 15 residues. Germline V gene sequence: CDR1 SGHTA, CDR2 FQGNSA. V dropped 5 bases and J dropped 2; count of bases not matched to a gene: 4. The DNA for the CDR3 is TGTGCCAGCAGCCTCCGACTAGCGGGGCAAGAGACCCAGTACTTC. Translating gives CASSLRLAGQETQYF.

The chain couples TRBV7-9 to TRBJ2-7, with 9 bases fitting TRBD1. The CDR3 is 16 amino acids. CDR1 is SEHNR, CDR2 FQNEAQ, per germline (reference sequence). V trimming: 1 base; J trimming: 2 bases; junction bases outside the gene matches: 6. The CDR3 DNA follows: TGTGCCAGCAGCTTAGGGGCGGGACAGGGCCCCTACGAGCAGTACTTC. The encoded protein is CASSLGAGQGPYEQYF. Combining the CDR3 with reference TRBV7-9 and TRBJ2-7 gives the whole variable domain DTGVSQNPRHKITKRGQNVTFRCDPISEHNRLYWYRQTLGQGPEFLTYFQNEAQLEKSRLLSDRFSAERPKGSFSTLEIQRTEQGDSAMYLCASSLGAGQGPYEQYFGPGTRLTVT.

This sequence joins TRBV5-1 and TRBJ1-6; 7 bases map to TRBD1. The germline V gene encodes CDR1 SGHRS and CDR2 YFSETQ. CDR3 length: 18 amino acids. The ends lost 0 bases at V and 7 bases at J; junction bases unmatched: 13. The CDR3 DNA sequence: TGCGCCAGCAGCTTGGGACTACTCCGGGACAGATTAAATTCACCCCTCCACTTT. This translates into CASSLGLLRDRLNSPLHF.

As regards this clone: Germline is not matched at one junction end, which may reflect a read error. This rearrangement joins TRBV7-7 to TRBJ1-1; TRBD1 is a possible D gene (5 bases). Germline V lookup: CDR1 SSHAT, CDR2 FNYEAQ (reference sequence). The CDR3 extends over 15 amino acids. Here the CDR3 reads CASSPQAVLNTEAFF. The DNA for the CDR3 is TGTGCTAGCAGCCCACAGGCGGTTCTAAACACTGAAGCTTTCTTT.

CDR3 coding DNA: TGTGCCAGCTCAGGCGGGGCCGCCGGGGAGCTGTTTTTT. This translates into CASSGGAAGELFF. The chain uses TRBV19 and TRBJ2-2; D might be TRBD2 (6 bases). The CDR3 extends over 13 amino acids. The germline V gene has CDR1 LNHDA and CDR2 SQIVND (reference sequence). The V gene lost 9 bases and the J gene lost 6 bases, with 14 bases spanning the gap.

V and J are TRBV4-3 and TRBJ1-5; D gene unclear. Germline V gene data show CDR1 as LGHNA and CDR2 as YSLEER. V lost 0 bases, J lost 6 bases, and 6 bases lay in between. The CDR3 runs to 13 residues. The CDR3 loop is CASSQEEAQPQHF. The DNA for the CDR3 is TGCGCCAGCAGCCAAGAAGAGGCTCAGCCCCAGCATTTT.

This clone was seen a handful of times. CDR3 sequence: CASSSKSGSINEQYF. Written as DNA, the CDR3 is TGCGCCAGCAGCTCTAAGAGCGGGAGCATCAACGAGCAGTACTTC. This chain uses TRBV5-1 with TRBJ2-7, with 8 bases aligning to TRBD2. V shed 3 bases, J shed 5 bases, and the junction held 10 bases outside the gene matches. Germline values: CDR1 SGHRS, CDR2 YFSETQ. This CDR3 comprises 15 residues.

The chain uses TRBV18 and TRBJ1-2; 12 bases align to TRBD1. The CDR3 contains 16 residues. J was trimmed by 3 bases and V by 3 bases; bases with no gene match: 5. Germline-derived CDR1 and CDR2 are KGHSH and LQKENI. CDR3 in amino acids: CASSPGTGGSYYGYTF. Here the CDR3 DNA reads TGTGCCAGCTCACCTGGGACAGGGGGCTCCTACTATGGCTACACCTTC.

This chain joins TRBV7-2 and TRBJ2-7; no definite D call. V lost 3 bases to trimming and J lost 2 bases, with 5 bases between them. This CDR3 is 12 amino acids long. CDR1 SGHTA and CDR2 FQGNSA come from the germline V gene. The CDR3 bases are TGTGCCAGCAGCTTTCTACCCTACGAGCAGTACTTC. Protein sequence: CASSFLPYEQYF.

The chain uses TRBV6-5 and TRBJ2-7; TRBD2 is a possible D gene (6 bases). V shed 6 bases and J shed 3 bases, with 15 bases lying between them. CDR3 length equals 14 residues. Germline assignment: CDR1 MNHEY and CDR2 SVGAGI. The CDR3 reads CASSLSTSFYEQYF. CDR3 nucleotide sequence: TGTGCCAGCAGCCTCTCGACTAGTTTCTACGAGCAGTACTTC.